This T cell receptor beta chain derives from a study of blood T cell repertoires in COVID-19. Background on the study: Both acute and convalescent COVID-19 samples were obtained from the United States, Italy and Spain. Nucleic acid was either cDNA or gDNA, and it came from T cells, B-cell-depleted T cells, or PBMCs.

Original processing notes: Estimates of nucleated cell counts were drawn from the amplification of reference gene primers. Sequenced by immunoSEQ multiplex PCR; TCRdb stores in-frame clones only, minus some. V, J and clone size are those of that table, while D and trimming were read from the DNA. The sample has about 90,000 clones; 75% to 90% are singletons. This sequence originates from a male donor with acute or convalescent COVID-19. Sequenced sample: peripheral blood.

The CDR3 region is CASSQQGTDGYTF. CDR3 nucleotide sequence: TGTGCCAGCAGTCAACAGGGGACCGATGGCTACACCTTC. This chain uses TRBV27 with TRBJ1-2; 7 bases are shared with TRBD1. V shed 5 bases and J 6 bases; nucleotides not matched to a gene: 6. The CDR3 length is 13 residues. Germline CDR1 is MNHEY and CDR2 is SMNVEV (reference sequence).